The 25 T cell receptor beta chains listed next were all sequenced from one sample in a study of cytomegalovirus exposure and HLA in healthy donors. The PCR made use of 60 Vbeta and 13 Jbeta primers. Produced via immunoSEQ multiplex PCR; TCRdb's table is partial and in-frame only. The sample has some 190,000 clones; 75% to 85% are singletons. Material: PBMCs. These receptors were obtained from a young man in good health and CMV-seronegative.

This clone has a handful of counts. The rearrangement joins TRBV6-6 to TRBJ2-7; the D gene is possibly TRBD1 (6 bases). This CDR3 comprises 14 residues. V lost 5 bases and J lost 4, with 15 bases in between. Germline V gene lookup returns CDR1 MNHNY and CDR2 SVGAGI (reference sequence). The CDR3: CASSTLPRGYEQYF. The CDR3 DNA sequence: TGTGCCAGCAGTACCCTCCCCAGGGGATACGAGCAGTACTTC.

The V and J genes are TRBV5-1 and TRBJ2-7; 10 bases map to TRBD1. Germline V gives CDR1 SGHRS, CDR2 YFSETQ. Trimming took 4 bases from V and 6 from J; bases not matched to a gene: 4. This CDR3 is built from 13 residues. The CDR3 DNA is TGCGCCAGCAGCGTTGGACAGGGGGGCGAGCAGTACTTC. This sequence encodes CASSVGQGGEQYF.

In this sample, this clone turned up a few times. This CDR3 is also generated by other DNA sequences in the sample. The CDR3, as DNA: TGTGCCAGCAGCTTAGGGCAGGGCACCTACGAGCAGTACTTC. Amino acids: CASSLGQGTYEQYF. The rearrangement uses TRBV11-3 and TRBJ2-7; a possible D gene is TRBD1 (5 bases). The CDR3 consists of 14 residues. From germline, CDR1 is SGHNT and CDR2 YENEEA. Trimming shortened V by 1 base and J by 2 bases, and 9 bases separated the two germline ends. Drawing the rest from reference TRBV11-3 and TRBJ2-7, the complete variable domain is EAGVVQSPRYKIIEKKQPVAFWCNPISGHNTLYWYLQNLGQGPELLIRYENEEAVDDSQLPKDRFSAERLKGVDSTLKIQPAELGDSAVYLCASSLGQGTYEQYFGPGTRLTVT.

DNA for the CDR3: TGTGCCAGCAGCCGGACAGTGAACACTGAAGCTTTCTTT. It translates to CASSRTVNTEAFF. The J gene is TRBJ1-1, the V gene TRBV7-9; D possibly corresponds to TRBD1 (6 bases). Germline CDR1 is SEHNR and CDR2 is FQNEAQ (reference sequence). V dropped 5 bases and J dropped 0 bases, with 7 bases sitting between them. This CDR3 contains 13 residues.

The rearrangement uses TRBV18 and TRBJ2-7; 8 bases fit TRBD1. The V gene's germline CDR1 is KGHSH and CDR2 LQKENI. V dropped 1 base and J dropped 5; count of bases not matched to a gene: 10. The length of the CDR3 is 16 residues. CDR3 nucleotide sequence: TGTGCCAGCTCACCACTCCCTACGGCAGGGGGCCACGAGCAGTACTTC. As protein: CASSPLPTAGGHEQYF.

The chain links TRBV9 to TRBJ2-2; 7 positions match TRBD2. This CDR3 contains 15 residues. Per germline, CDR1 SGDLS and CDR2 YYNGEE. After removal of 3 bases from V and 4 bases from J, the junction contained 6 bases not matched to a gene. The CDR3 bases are TGTGCCAGCAGCGGCAGCGGGGCGGGCACCGGGGAGCTGTTTTTT. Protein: CASSGSGAGTGELFF.

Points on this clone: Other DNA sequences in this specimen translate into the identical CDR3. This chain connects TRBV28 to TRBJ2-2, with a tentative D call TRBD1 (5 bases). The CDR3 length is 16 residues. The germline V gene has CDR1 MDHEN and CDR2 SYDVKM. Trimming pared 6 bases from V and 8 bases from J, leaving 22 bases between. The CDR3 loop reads CASSPQGRRSDGELFF. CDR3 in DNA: TGTGCCAGCAGCCCCCAGGGCAGGCGCAGCGATGGGGAGCTGTTTTTT.

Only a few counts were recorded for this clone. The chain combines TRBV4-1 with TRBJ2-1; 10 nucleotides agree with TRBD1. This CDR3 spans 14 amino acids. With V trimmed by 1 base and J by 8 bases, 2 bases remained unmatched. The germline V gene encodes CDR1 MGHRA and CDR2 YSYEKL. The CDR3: CASSQGQGAYEQFF. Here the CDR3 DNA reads TGCGCCAGCAGCCAAGGACAGGGGGCCTATGAGCAGTTCTTC.

DNA for the CDR3: TGTGCTAGTCAGGGATACACCGGGGAGCTGTTTTTT. Its translation is CASQGYTGELFF. The rearrangement links TRBV7-7 to TRBJ2-2, with a possible D match to TRBD1 (5 bases). The CDR3 totals 12 residues. The germline V gene encodes CDR1 SSHAT and CDR2 FNYEAQ (reference sequence). The whole variable domain, remainder taken from reference TRBV7-7 and TRBJ2-2, is GAGVSQSPRYKVTKRGQDVTLRCDPISSHATLYWYQQALGQGPEFLTYFNYEAQPDKSGLPSDRFSAERPEGSISTLTIQRTEQRDSAMYRCASQGYTGELFFGEGSRLTVL.

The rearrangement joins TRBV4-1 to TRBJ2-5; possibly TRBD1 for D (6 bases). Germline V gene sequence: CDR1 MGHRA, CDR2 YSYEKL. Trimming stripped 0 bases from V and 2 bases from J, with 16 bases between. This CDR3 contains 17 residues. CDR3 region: CASSQDRAATGQETQYF. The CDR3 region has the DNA TGCGCCAGCAGCCAAGATCGAGCCGCGACAGGACAAGAGACCCAGTACTTC.

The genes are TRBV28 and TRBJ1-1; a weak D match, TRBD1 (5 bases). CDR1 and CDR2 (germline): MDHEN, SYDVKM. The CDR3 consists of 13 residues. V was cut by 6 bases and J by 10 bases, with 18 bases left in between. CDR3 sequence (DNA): TGTGCCAGCAGGACCCCGGCGGGACGGGGAGCTTTCTTT. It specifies CASRTPAGRGAFF.

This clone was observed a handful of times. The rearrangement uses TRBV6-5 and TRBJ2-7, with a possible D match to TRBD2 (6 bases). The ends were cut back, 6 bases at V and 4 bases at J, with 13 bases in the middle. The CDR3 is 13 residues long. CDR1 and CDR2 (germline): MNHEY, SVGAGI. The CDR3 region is CASRYGTGYEQYF. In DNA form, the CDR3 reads TGTGCCAGCAGGTACGGGACTGGTTACGAGCAGTACTTC.

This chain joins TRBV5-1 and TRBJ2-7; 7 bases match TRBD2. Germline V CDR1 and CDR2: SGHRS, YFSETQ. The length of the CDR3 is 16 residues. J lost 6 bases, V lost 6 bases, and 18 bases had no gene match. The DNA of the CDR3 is TGCGCCAGCACCAAGAGGACGGACGTTACGGGGGGCGAGCAGTACTTC. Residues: CASTKRTDVTGGEQYF.

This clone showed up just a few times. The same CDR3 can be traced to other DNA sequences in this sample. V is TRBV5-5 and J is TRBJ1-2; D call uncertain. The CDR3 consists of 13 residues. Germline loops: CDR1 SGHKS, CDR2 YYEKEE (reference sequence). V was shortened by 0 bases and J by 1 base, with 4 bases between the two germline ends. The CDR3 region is CASSLGGNYGYTF. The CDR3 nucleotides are TGTGCCAGCAGCTTGGGAGGTAACTATGGCTACACCTTC.

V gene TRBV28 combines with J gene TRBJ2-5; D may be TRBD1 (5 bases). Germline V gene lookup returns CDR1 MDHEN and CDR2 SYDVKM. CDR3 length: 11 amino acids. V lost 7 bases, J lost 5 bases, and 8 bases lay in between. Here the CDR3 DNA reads TGTGCCAGCACTAAGGGGGAGACCCAGTACTTC. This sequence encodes CASTKGETQYF.

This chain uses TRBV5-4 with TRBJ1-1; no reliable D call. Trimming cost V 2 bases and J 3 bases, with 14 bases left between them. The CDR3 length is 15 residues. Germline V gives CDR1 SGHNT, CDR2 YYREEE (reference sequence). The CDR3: CASSLSGRGDTEAFF. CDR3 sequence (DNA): TGTGCCAGCAGCTTAAGTGGGCGCGGGGACACTGAAGCTTTCTTT.

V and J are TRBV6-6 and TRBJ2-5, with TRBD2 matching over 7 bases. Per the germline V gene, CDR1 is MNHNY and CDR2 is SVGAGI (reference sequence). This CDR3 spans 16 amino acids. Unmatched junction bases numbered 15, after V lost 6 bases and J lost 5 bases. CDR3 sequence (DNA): TGTGCCAGCAGCCGACTACGGACTAGAGATAAGGAGACCCAGTACTTC. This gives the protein CASSRLRTRDKETQYF.

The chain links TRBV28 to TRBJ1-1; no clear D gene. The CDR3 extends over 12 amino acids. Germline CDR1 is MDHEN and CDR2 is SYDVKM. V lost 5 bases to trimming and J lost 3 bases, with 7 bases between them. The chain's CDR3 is CASSLFYTEAFF. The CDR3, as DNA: TGTGCCAGCAGTCTTTTTTACACTGAAGCTTTCTTT.

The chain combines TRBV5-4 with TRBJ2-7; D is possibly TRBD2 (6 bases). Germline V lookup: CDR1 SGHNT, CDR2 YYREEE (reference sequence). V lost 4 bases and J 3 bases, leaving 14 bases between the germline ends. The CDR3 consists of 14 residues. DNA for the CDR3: TGTGCCAGCAGCGGTGGACGGGGGATCTACGAGCAGTACTTC. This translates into CASSGGRGIYEQYF.

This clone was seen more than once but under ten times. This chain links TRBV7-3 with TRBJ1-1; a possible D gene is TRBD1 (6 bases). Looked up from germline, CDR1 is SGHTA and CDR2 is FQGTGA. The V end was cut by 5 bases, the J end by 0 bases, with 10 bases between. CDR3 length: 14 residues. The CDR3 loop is CASSPQGMNTEAFF. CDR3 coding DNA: TGTGCCAGCAGCCCACAGGGTATGAACACTGAAGCTTTCTTT.

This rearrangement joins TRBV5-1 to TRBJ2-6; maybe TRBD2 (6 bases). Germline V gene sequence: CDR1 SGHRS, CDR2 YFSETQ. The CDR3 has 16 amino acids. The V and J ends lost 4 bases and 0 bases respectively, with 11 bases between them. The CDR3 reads CASSRWEVSGANVLTF. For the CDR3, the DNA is TGCGCCAGCAGCCGGTGGGAGGTCTCTGGGGCCAACGTCCTGACTTTC.

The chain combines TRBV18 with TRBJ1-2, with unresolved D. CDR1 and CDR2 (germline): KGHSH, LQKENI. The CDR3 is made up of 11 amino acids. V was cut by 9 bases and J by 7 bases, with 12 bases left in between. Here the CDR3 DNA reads TGTGCCAGTTCAGAGACTACTGGCTACACCTTC. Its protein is CASSETTGYTF.

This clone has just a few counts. CDR3 loop: CASSTYRMNTEAFF. For the CDR3, the DNA is TGTGCCAGCAGCACTTACAGAATGAACACTGAAGCTTTCTTT. The chain is built from TRBV5-4 and TRBJ1-1, with D unclear. This CDR3 is 14 amino acids long. CDR1 is SGHNT and CDR2 is YYREEE in the germline V gene (reference sequence). V was shortened by 4 bases and J by 0 bases, with 10 bases between the two germline ends.

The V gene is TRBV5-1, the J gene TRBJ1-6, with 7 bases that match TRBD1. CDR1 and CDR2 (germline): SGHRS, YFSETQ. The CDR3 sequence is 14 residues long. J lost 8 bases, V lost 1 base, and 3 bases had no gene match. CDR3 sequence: CASSLLQGDSPLHF. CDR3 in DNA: TGCGCCAGCAGCTTGTTGCAGGGGGATTCACCCCTCCACTTT.

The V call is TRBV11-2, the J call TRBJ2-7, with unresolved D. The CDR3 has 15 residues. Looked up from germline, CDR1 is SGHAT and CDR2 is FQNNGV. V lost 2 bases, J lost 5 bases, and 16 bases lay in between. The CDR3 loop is CASSLTPTGGHEQYF. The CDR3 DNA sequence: TGTGCCAGCAGCTTAACCCCTACCGGCGGTCACGAGCAGTACTTC.